A selection of T cell receptor beta chains follows, all from one sample in a study of CD8 T cells in ankylosing spondylitis. Each CDR3 protein is one row after TCRdb ran MiXCR on the 5' RACE reads. There are about 840,000 distinct CDR3 sequences in the sample; 12% occur only once, and approximately 0.46% lies in the top ten. The sequenced material came from blood, either unsorted or a sorted T cell fraction (not recorded which). These receptors all stem from a male donor with ankylosing spondylitis. The CDR3 runs from the conserved cysteine through the conserved F or W. D genes are given only for firm matches. Clone size is shown for a subset of rows, as once, few, many or a class of expanded clone.

d_gene: TRBD1; v_gene: TRBV7-2; j_gene: TRBJ1-1; abundance: -; CDR3aa: CASSPQGEGTEAFF; CDR3nt: TGTGCCAGCAGCCCTCAGGGGGAAGGGACTGAAGCTTTCTTT
d_gene: TRBD1; v_gene: TRBV4-1; j_gene: TRBJ1-3; abundance: few; CDR3aa: CASSQGDRRNSGNTIYF; CDR3nt: TGCGCCAGCAGCCAAGGGGACAGGAGGAACTCTGGAAACACCATATATTTT
d_gene: -; v_gene: TRBV18; j_gene: TRBJ2-7; abundance: once; CDR3aa: CASSPGTQIYEQYF; CDR3nt: TGTGCCAGCTCACCCGGGACGCAAATTTACGAGCAGTACTTC
d_gene: TRBD2; v_gene: TRBV4-1; j_gene: TRBJ2-1; abundance: many; CDR3aa: CASSQDMQRELVIF; CDR3nt: TGCGCCAGCAGCCAAGATATGCAGCGGGAGTTGGTAATCTTC
d_gene: TRBD2; v_gene: TRBV7-2; j_gene: TRBJ2-7; abundance: few; CDR3aa: CARSFTPGGYEQYF; CDR3nt: TGTGCCCGCAGCTTCACCCCGGGAGGCTACGAGCAGTACTTC
d_gene: -; v_gene: TRBV5-1; j_gene: TRBJ1-2; abundance: many; CDR3aa: CASSATGNYGYTF; CDR3nt: TGCGCCAGCAGCGCCACAGGGAACTATGGCTACACCTTC
d_gene: -; v_gene: TRBV7-9; j_gene: TRBJ1-1; abundance: -; CDR3aa: CASSPPGGVNTEAFF; CDR3nt: TGTGCCAGCAGCCCACCCGGGGGAGTGAACACTGAAGCTTTCTTT
d_gene: -; v_gene: TRBV6-1; j_gene: TRBJ1-5; abundance: few; CDR3aa: CASSTGRAGEPQHF; CDR3nt: TGTGCCAGCAGCACGGGGCGGGCAGGGGAGCCCCAGCATTTT
d_gene: TRBD2; v_gene: TRBV6-1; j_gene: TRBJ2-5; abundance: few; CDR3aa: CASSERLLAGPQETQYF; CDR3nt: TGTGCCAGCAGTGAACGTCTACTAGCGGGACCCCAAGAGACCCAGTACTTC
d_gene: -; v_gene: TRBV20-1; j_gene: TRBJ2-1; abundance: -; CDR3aa: CSASLRGRYNEQFF; CDR3nt: TGCAGTGCTAGCTTGCGGGGCCGCTACAATGAGCAGTTCTTC
d_gene: -; v_gene: TRBV7-9; j_gene: TRBJ2-1; abundance: many; CDR3aa: CASSVGRSYNEQFF; CDR3nt: TGTGCCAGCAGCGTTGGTCGGTCCTACAATGAGCAGTTCTTC
d_gene: -; v_gene: TRBV5-4; j_gene: TRBJ2-3; abundance: few; CDR3aa: CASKGGISTDTQYF; CDR3nt: TGTGCCAGCAAAGGCGGGATAAGCACAGATACGCAGTATTTT
d_gene: -; v_gene: TRBV7-8; j_gene: TRBJ2-7; abundance: few; CDR3aa: CASVNPGYEQYF; CDR3nt: TGTGCCAGCGTAAACCCCGGGTACGAGCAGTACTTC
d_gene: -; v_gene: TRBV10-3; j_gene: TRBJ1-1; abundance: -; CDR3aa: CAISESARGNTEAFF; CDR3nt: TGTGCCATCAGTGAGTCGGCCAGGGGGAACACTGAAGCTTTCTTT
d_gene: TRBD1; v_gene: TRBV20-1; j_gene: TRBJ2-7; abundance: -; CDR3aa: CSARGAGTGRSYEQYF; CDR3nt: TGCAGTGCTAGGGGAGCCGGGACAGGCCGCTCCTACGAGCAGTACTTC
d_gene: -; v_gene: TRBV16; j_gene: TRBJ1-6; abundance: few; CDR3aa: CASSQSIPGVSPLHF; CDR3nt: TGTGCCAGCAGCCAATCCATTCCGGGGGTTTCACCCCTCCACTTT
d_gene: -; v_gene: TRBV6-5; j_gene: TRBJ2-2; abundance: -; CDR3aa: CASSYQAATTGELFF; CDR3nt: TGTGCCAGCAGTTACCAGGCAGCCACCACCGGGGAGCTGTTTTTT